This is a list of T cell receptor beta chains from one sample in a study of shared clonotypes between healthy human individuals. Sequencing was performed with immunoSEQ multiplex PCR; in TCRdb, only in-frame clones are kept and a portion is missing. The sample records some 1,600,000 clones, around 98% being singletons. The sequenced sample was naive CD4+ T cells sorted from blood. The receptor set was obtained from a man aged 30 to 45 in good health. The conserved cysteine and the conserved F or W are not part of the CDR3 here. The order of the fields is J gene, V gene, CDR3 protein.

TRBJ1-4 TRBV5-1 ASTEQGTTNEKLF
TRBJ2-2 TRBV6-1 ATAPGPGELF
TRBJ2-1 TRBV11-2 ASRILSARSHEQF
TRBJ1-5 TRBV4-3 ASSRRQGKNQPQH
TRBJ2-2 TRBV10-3 AITPGTGVTGELF
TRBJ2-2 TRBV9 ASSPGLAGGAGELF
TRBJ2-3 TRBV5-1 ASRKLAGSTDTQY
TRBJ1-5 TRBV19 ASSREGLGNQPQH
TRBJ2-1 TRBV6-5 ATRNGRDYNEQF
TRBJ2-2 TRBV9 ASSVELGQGRIPTGELF
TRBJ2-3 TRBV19 ASSPGPNTDTQY
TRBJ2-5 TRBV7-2 ASSLALGETQY
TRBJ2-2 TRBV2 ASSEFPGQAGELF
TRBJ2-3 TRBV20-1 SARQVNTQY
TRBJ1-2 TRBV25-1 ASSETVAANYGYT
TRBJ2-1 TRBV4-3 ASSQDWARLGLAGGSYNEQF
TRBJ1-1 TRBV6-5 ASRDSSRTEAF
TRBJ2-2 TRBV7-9 ASSPVGIGYTGELF
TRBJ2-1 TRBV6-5 ASSSSGHPRDEQF
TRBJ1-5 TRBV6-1 ASRQTGNQPQH
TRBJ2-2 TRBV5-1 ASSLANRTTGELF
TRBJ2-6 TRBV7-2 ASSLGGSGANVLT
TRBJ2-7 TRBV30 AWSVGRTSQGREQY
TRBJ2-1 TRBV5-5 ASSPTGTGGHEQF
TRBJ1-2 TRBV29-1 SVVRQVEGYT
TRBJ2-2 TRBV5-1 ASSFDSTTGELF
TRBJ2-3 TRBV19 ASSSRDRGRDTQY
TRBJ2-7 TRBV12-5 ASGLAPSPSGTGDYEQY
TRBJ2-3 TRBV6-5 ASSYFAVSDTQY
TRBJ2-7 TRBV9 ASSKASGSTYEQY
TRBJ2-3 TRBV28 ASSFYFSDTQY
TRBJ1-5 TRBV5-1 ASSSQGGDQPQH
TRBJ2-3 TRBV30 ARSAGGDTQY
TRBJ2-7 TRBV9 ASSVGLAVYEQY
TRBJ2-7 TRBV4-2 ASSLTPSGLAGDEQY
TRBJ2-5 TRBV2 ASSEEGETQY
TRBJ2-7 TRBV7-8 ASSPAYEQY
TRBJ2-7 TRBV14 ASSPLGQNEGEQY
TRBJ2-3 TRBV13 ASSVSRSTDTQY
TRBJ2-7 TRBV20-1 SARGNEQY
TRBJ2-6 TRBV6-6 ASSPRRVGANVLT
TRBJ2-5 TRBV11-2 ASSRRESETQY
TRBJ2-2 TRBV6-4 ASRKTGGLNFNTGELF
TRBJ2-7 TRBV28 ASSLLGPSYEQY
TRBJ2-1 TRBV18 ASSPPLGTSGRAYNEQF
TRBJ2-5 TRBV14 ASSSGGHAQY
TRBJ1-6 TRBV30 AWSRIGRDNSPLH
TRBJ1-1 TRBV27 ASSLPGIEAF
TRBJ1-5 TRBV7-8 ASTEEGSNNQPQH
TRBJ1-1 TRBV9 ASSVAPLITEAF
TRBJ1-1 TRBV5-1 ASSLGPRNTEAF
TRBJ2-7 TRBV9 ASSVAGQDYEQY